Listed below are T cell receptor beta chains from one sample, sequenced in a study of blood T cell repertoires in COVID-19. Here immunoSEQ multiplex PCR was the method, and the copy in TCRdb shows in-frame clones only, minus some. This table has hundreds of thousands of clones, approximately 90% appearing once. Source material: PBMCs or T cells enriched from blood (not recorded which). These receptors were collected from a woman in her sixties or seventies in a cohort exposed to, infected with or recovered from COVID-19 (not recorded which). Each CDR3 is given with its conserved first and last residue. The D gene is left open where the match is weak. Size is stated for part of the rows, as once, few or many counts, or as a class when the clone is expanded.

clone_size: .; d_call: TRBD1; j_call: TRBJ2-3; v_call: TRBV12-5; cdr3_aa: CASGLGTDTDTQYF; cdr3_nt: TGTGCTAGTGGTTTAGGGACAGACACAGATACGCAGTATTTT
clone_size: once; d_call: TRBD1; j_call: TRBJ1-4; v_call: TRBV7-2; cdr3_aa: CASADRAEKLFF; cdr3_nt: TGTGCCAGCGCCGACAGGGCAGAAAAACTGTTTTTT
clone_size: .; d_call: TRBD1; j_call: TRBJ2-1; v_call: TRBV28; cdr3_aa: CASRTQGSAYSYNEQFF; cdr3_nt: TGTGCCAGCAGAACACAGGGGTCAGCCTACTCCTACAATGAGCAGTTCTTC
clone_size: .; d_call: .; j_call: TRBJ2-7; v_call: TRBV28; cdr3_aa: CASSPARGSYEQYF; cdr3_nt: TGTGCCAGCTCCCCGGCCAGGGGTTCCTACGAGCAGTACTTC
clone_size: .; d_call: TRBD1; j_call: TRBJ1-3; v_call: TRBV7-9; cdr3_aa: CASSLGLAGGGSTIYF; cdr3_nt: TGTGCCAGCAGCTTAGGTCTGGCAGGGGGAGGAAGCACCATATATTTT
clone_size: .; d_call: TRBD1; j_call: TRBJ2-3; v_call: TRBV19; cdr3_aa: CASSMRPGQGTDTQYF; cdr3_nt: TGTGCCAGTAGTATGCGGCCCGGACAGGGAACAGATACGCAGTATTTT
clone_size: .; d_call: TRBD2; j_call: TRBJ2-3; v_call: TRBV3-1/TRBV3-2; cdr3_aa: CASSPPAGGLIDTQYF; cdr3_nt: TGTGCCAGCAGCCCCCCTGCGGGAGGGTTGATAGATACGCAGTATTTT
clone_size: .; d_call: TRBD1; j_call: TRBJ1-3; v_call: TRBV7-2; cdr3_aa: CASSLTMTGLTFSGNTIYF; cdr3_nt: TGTGCCAGCAGCTTGACTATGACAGGGTTAACCTTCTCTGGAAACACCATATATTTT
clone_size: .; d_call: TRBD2; j_call: TRBJ2-1; v_call: TRBV30; cdr3_aa: CAWSVGGGSPYNEQFF; cdr3_nt: TGTGCCTGGAGTGTAGGAGGCGGGAGCCCCTACAATGAGCAGTTCTTC
clone_size: .; d_call: TRBD1; j_call: TRBJ2-7; v_call: TRBV28; cdr3_aa: CASSPRTGGNEQYF; cdr3_nt: TGTGCCAGCAGTCCGAGGACAGGGGGAAACGAGCAGTACTTC
clone_size: .; d_call: TRBD1; j_call: TRBJ2-7; v_call: TRBV6-5; cdr3_aa: CVVNRDRGYEQYF; cdr3_nt: TGTGTCGTGAACCGGGACAGGGGATACGAGCAGTACTTC
clone_size: .; d_call: .; j_call: TRBJ2-7; v_call: TRBV2; cdr3_aa: CASSSLYEQYF; cdr3_nt: TGTGCCAGCAGTTCCCTCTACGAGCAGTACTTC
clone_size: .; d_call: .; j_call: TRBJ2-1; v_call: TRBV3-1/TRBV3-2; cdr3_aa: CASSQDVGLNEQFF; cdr3_nt: TGTGCCAGCAGCCAAGATGTGGGCCTCAATGAGCAGTTCTTC
clone_size: .; d_call: .; j_call: TRBJ1-5; v_call: TRBV28; cdr3_aa: CASSPSDRTSSNQPQHF; cdr3_nt: TGTGCCAGCAGTCCAAGTGACAGGACGTCCAGCAATCAGCCCCAGCATTTT
clone_size: .; d_call: .; j_call: TRBJ2-7; v_call: TRBV18; cdr3_aa: CASSPPLGRQDYEQYF; cdr3_nt: TGTGCCAGCTCACCACCCTTGGGCAGACAAGACTACGAGCAGTACTTC
clone_size: .; d_call: TRBD1; j_call: TRBJ1-1; v_call: TRBV2; cdr3_aa: CASTSGGQNTEAFF; cdr3_nt: TGTGCCAGCACGTCAGGGGGTCAGAACACTGAAGCTTTCTTT
clone_size: once; d_call: .; j_call: TRBJ2-1; v_call: TRBV7-2; cdr3_aa: CASSLMDSYNEQFF; cdr3_nt: TGTGCCAGCAGCTTAATGGACAGTTACAATGAGCAGTTCTTC
clone_size: .; d_call: TRBD2; j_call: TRBJ2-2; v_call: TRBV3-1/TRBV3-2; cdr3_aa: CASSEGLAGGPGTGELFF; cdr3_nt: TGTGCCAGCAGCGAGGGACTAGCGGGAGGGCCGGGGACCGGGGAGCTGTTTTTT
clone_size: .; d_call: .; j_call: TRBJ2-1; v_call: TRBV6-5; cdr3_aa: CASRQGLSNEQFF; cdr3_nt: TGTGCCAGCAGACAGGGTCTCTCGAATGAGCAGTTCTTC
clone_size: .; d_call: TRBD2; j_call: TRBJ2-7; v_call: TRBV6-5; cdr3_aa: CASRNPGLGNSEQYF; cdr3_nt: TGTGCCAGCAGGAACCCGGGACTAGGTAATTCCGAGCAGTACTTC
clone_size: .; d_call: .; j_call: TRBJ1-6; v_call: TRBV7-3; cdr3_aa: CASSSQGSWGNSPLHF; cdr3_nt: TGTGCCAGCAGCTCCCAGGGGAGCTGGGGGAATTCACCCCTCCACTTT
clone_size: .; d_call: TRBD1; j_call: TRBJ2-1; v_call: TRBV7-3; cdr3_aa: CASSNRGGSYNEQFF; cdr3_nt: TGTGCCAGCAGTAACAGGGGCGGGTCCTACAATGAGCAGTTCTTC
clone_size: .; d_call: .; j_call: TRBJ1-1; v_call: TRBV6-2/TRBV6-3; cdr3_aa: CASSPTRNTEAFF; cdr3_nt: TGTGCCAGCAGTCCGACACGCAACACTGAAGCTTTCTTT
clone_size: .; d_call: .; j_call: TRBJ2-7; v_call: TRBV19; cdr3_aa: CASSRSEDYEQYF; cdr3_nt: TGTGCCAGTAGTAGGAGCGAGGACTACGAGCAGTACTTC
clone_size: .; d_call: .; j_call: TRBJ1-2; v_call: TRBV7-9; cdr3_aa: CASSSGGAANYGYTF; cdr3_nt: TGTGCCAGCAGCTCCGGGGGGGCTGCTAACTATGGCTACACCTTC
clone_size: once; d_call: TRBD2; j_call: TRBJ2-7; v_call: TRBV7-6; cdr3_aa: CASEGGTSGRGCIAYEQYF; cdr3_nt: TGTGCCAGCGAGGGCGGGACTAGCGGGAGGGGTTGTATTGCCTACGAGCAGTACTTC
clone_size: .; d_call: .; j_call: TRBJ1-1; v_call: TRBV27; cdr3_aa: CASSTHTEAFF; cdr3_nt: TGTGCCAGCAGTACACACACTGAAGCTTTCTTT
clone_size: few; d_call: TRBD1; j_call: TRBJ1-2; v_call: TRBV7-2; cdr3_aa: CASSLGGGTGGGYTF; cdr3_nt: TGTGCCAGCAGCCTAGGCGGGGGGACAGGGGGCGGCTACACCTTC
clone_size: .; d_call: .; j_call: TRBJ1-5; v_call: TRBV4-3; cdr3_aa: CASSQGSGEGANQPQHF; cdr3_nt: TGCGCCAGCAGCCAAGGGTCGGGGGAAGGGGCCAATCAGCCCCAGCATTTT
clone_size: .; d_call: TRBD2; j_call: TRBJ2-7; v_call: TRBV10-3; cdr3_aa: CAISGLAGLSSYEQYF; cdr3_nt: TGTGCCATCAGCGGACTAGCGGGCCTGAGCTCCTACGAGCAGTACTTC
clone_size: .; d_call: TRBD2; j_call: TRBJ2-1; v_call: TRBV7-9; cdr3_aa: CASSFRSGRINNEQFF; cdr3_nt: TGTGCCAGCAGCTTCCGGAGCGGGAGAATCAACAATGAGCAGTTCTTC
clone_size: .; d_call: TRBD2; j_call: TRBJ2-3; v_call: TRBV30; cdr3_aa: CAWSLGGSADTQYF; cdr3_nt: TGTGCCTGGAGTCTAGGCGGGAGCGCAGATACGCAGTATTTT
clone_size: .; d_call: TRBD1; j_call: TRBJ2-7; v_call: TRBV6-5; cdr3_aa: CASSLRTGAEQYF; cdr3_nt: TGTGCCAGCAGTTTGCGGACAGGCGCCGAGCAGTACTTC
clone_size: few; d_call: TRBD2; j_call: TRBJ2-1; v_call: TRBV4-1; cdr3_aa: CASSPSTSGRGEQFF; cdr3_nt: TGCGCCAGCAGCCCCTCGACTAGCGGGAGGGGTGAGCAGTTCTTC
clone_size: .; d_call: .; j_call: TRBJ2-7; v_call: TRBV20-1; cdr3_aa: CSASEHYEQYF; cdr3_nt: TGCAGTGCTAGCGAGCACTACGAGCAGTACTTC
clone_size: .; d_call: TRBD1; j_call: TRBJ1-1; v_call: TRBV11-3; cdr3_aa: CASSARRDRGYLFPEAFF; cdr3_nt: TGTGCCAGCAGCGCTCGTAGGGACAGGGGATATCTTTTCCCTGAAGCTTTCTTT